This TCR beta chain stems from a study of cytomegalovirus exposure and HLA in healthy donors. Amplification used 60 Vbeta primers and 13 Jbeta primers. The protocol was immunoSEQ multiplex PCR, while the TCRdb copy is restricted to in-frame clones and leaves out a portion. In all, the sample yields approximately 77,000 clones. The CDR3 runs 14 residues. Germline V gene data show CDR1 as MNHEY and CDR2 as SVGAGI. J gave up 3 bases and V 5 bases, and 6 bases lay outside the gene matches. This clonotype was sampled from a young man in good health and CMV-seronegative. Sequencing was carried out using PBMCs. The V gene is TRBV6-5, the J gene TRBJ2-7, with 8 bases that match TRBD2. The CDR3: CASSRGSGSYEQYF. In nucleotides, the CDR3 is TGTGCCAGCAGTCGGGGGAGCGGGAGCTACGAGCAGTACTTC.